The clone carrying this TCR beta chain was seen a few times. Its matching antigen is unknown. MiXCR was run by TCRdb on the RACE reads, yielding one entry per CDR3 protein. Among tens of thousands of distinct CDR3 sequences, 11% to 15% were seen once, and the ten largest hold about 4.6%. The time point was: pre-sensitization, week 0. Noted treatment: therapeutic diphenylcyclopropenone sensitization with weekly scalp DPC. Trimming took 0 bases from V and 9 from J; bases not matched to a gene: 11. Germline-derived CDR1 and CDR2 are SGHDN and FVKESK. This CDR3 spans 17 amino acids. These data come from a study of human T cells and chemical hapten exposure. Study overall: After 6 days, upper back 0.01% DPC patch tests were scored.

Study conclusions and caveats: Relative to control repertoires, expanded TCRs gave rise to significantly more large CDR3 similarity clusters.

The chain links TRBV14 to TRBJ2-1; 10 nucleotides agree with TRBD2. This sequence was found in a woman aged 50 to 60 with alopecia areata. Some clones in this sample may be carry-over from other donors' samples. The sequenced sample was whole blood, obtained in connection with sensitization to the hapten diphenylcyclopropenone (DPC). The CDR3 is CASSQDMGSGRRSEQFF. The CDR3 coding sequence is TGTGCCAGCAGCCAAGATATGGGTAGCGGGAGGAGGAGTGAGCAGTTCTTC. The whole variable domain, remainder taken from reference TRBV14 and TRBJ2-1, is EAGVTQFPSHSVIEKGQTVTLRCDPISGHDNLYWYRRVMGKEIKFLLHFVKESKQDESGMPNNRFLAERTGGTYSTLKVQPAELEDSGVYFCASSQDMGSGRRSEQFFGPGTRLTVL.